The following is a TCR beta chain sequence with its context. Its specific antigen is unknown. No much larger clone exists at a distance of one base, and base qualities are not known. To be included, a participant needed at least one PBMC sample from before ART initiation plus at least two post-ART samples. All participants with HIV were treated in the United States of America. Before DNA extraction, cryopreserved samples containing roughly 0.9-10 million PBMC were thawed and washed. At the time of the earliest PBMC sample, participants with HIV were aged between about 23 and 54 years. PBMC samples were contributed by each participant from 1-4 timepoints before ART initiation and 2-8 timepoints after ART initiation, with a median of 7 samples. Serial HIV viral load, CD4+ T-cell count, ART history and demographic data were obtained for every participant. Genomic DNA was extracted from unsorted PBMC with a Qiagen kit on a QIAcube, with processing performed in batches of 12 samples.

The V end loses 4 bases and the J end loses 7 bases, and a stretch of 11 bases separates them. The germline V gene (reference sequence) specifies SGHKS as CDR1 and YYEKEE as CDR2. Spanning cysteine to phenylalanine, the CDR3 consists of 13 amino acids. The DNA shown is the 39-base CDR3, in frame from base 1. These data are taken from a study of long-term antiretroviral therapy in people with HIV (dated by TCRdb to about 2022). Regarding the study in general: The earliest samples were collected about a decade before the 2015 WHO recommendation for immediate ART, when ART was typically delayed until CD4 counts fell. Whether ART initiation and durable HIV suppression were associated with changes in peripheral blood TRB repertoire composition and diversity was tested in a retrospective serial study. A total of about 180 cryopreserved PBMC samples were contributed to the cohort by 30 adults with confirmed HIV infection, with samples collected serially over a mean of about 6 years (range 1-12). Of the roughly 27 participants with HIV, about twelve were female. No cross-contamination during QIAcube processing turned up in test extractions that ran a monoclonal T-cell line alongside some 34 polyclonal samples. Findings and caveats that apply to the study as a whole: The samples were dated from the mid-2000s to the late 2010s, and the ART regimens that were used may be less effective than current ART regimens. Because PBMC availability was limited, only the TCR beta chain was sequenced, with no alpha chain pairing. Unsorted PBMC were profiled instead of sorted CD4+ and CD8+ T cells because pre-ART samples had limited cell numbers. At every time point, the repertoire was dominated by expanded TRB clones first identified before ART initiation, although this dominance fluctuated and, in many PLHIV, declined after ART. Inferences about post-ART repertoire changes were limited because no data were available on ART adherence, viral resistance or therapy changes. A significant increase in TRB diversity was found to be associated with ART initiation, although TRB diversity was observed to remain significantly below that of transplant donor controls even after long-term ART. Compared with controls, HIV repertoires had narrower CDR3 length ranges, and the network structure pointed to an antigen-experienced repertoire that shifted only slightly toward naive after ART.

The immunoSEQ hsTCRB v3.0 assay was used at survey level resolution for TRB variable region sequencing. The target sequencing depth for TRB was about 35,000-50,000 T-cell genomes per sample. Pooled TRB libraries were sequenced on an Illumina MiSeq with a v3 150-cycle kit. From the authors' description of their analysis: Analysis of repertoires was carried out in R inside a reproducible Nextflow workflow spanning QC, data transformation and analysis. Custom analyses were implemented in LymphoSeq2, an R package for AIRR-Seq data exploration. A handful of samples yielding fewer than 5000 total TRB sequences were excluded, leaving around 190 analyzed HIV repertoires. Among the 200 or so HIV repertoires that were kept, some 61 were collected before ART initiation and more than 120 were collected after ART initiation. Repertoires were downsampled to 5000 TRB nucleotide sequences, with summary statistics averaged over 100 downsampling iterations. The analysis kept only TRB sequences whose CDR3 regions were at least seven amino acids long. Two measures captured diversity: a Shannon entropy-derived clonality score and the Gini coefficient. In repertoire networks, the top 5000 CDR3 amino acid sequences were linked whenever an edit distance of one separated two sequences. Antigen specificity groups and MHC restriction were predicted for TRB CDR3 amino acid sequences with GLIPH2. Known CMV, EBV, HIV or tissue antigen associations were flagged by matching CDR3 amino acid sequences against VDJdb and McPAS-TCR. Pre-ART, post-ART and control groups were compared with Wilcoxon signed-rank tests and Holm-Bonferroni correction. The immuneACCESS repertoire file appears here via TCRdb, limited to in-frame rearrangements. These files lack a portion of the clones; in checked studies, under half of the deficit traces to unresolved V genes, and the cause of the others is not known. That table is the source of V, J and clone size, and D and trimming were worked out from the DNA. The sample includes just under 20,000 clones, with around three quarters observed a single time. Roughly a tenth of the sample is held by the ten biggest clonotypes.

The sample here was unsorted PBMCs, taken 0.5 years before starting antiretroviral therapy. The chain was built from TRBV5-5 and TRBJ2-2, with no confident D gene call. The sequence was obtained from a man aged 18-30 years with HIV. At the DNA level, the sequence is TGTGCCAGCAGCCCCGCAGGAAACGGGGAGCTGTTTTTT. It specifies CASSPAGNGELFF.